The 21 T cell receptor beta chains below were found in one sample sequenced in a study of blood T cell repertoires in COVID-19. The protocol was immunoSEQ multiplex PCR, while the TCRdb copy is restricted to in-frame clones and leaves out a portion. The top ten hold under 4.5% of the sample, which has 30,000 to 40,000 clones, roughly 85% seen once. Sequenced material: peripheral blood. The receptor source for this set is a man aged 50-60 years with acute or convalescent COVID-19.

This chain links TRBV19 with TRBJ1-1, with 8 bases aligning to TRBD1. Trimming at V came to 5 bases and at J to 4 bases, leaving 3 bases not matched to a gene. CDR1 is LNHDA, CDR2 SQIVND, per germline (reference sequence). The CDR3 runs 13 residues. In DNA, the CDR3 is TGTGCCAGTAGTGGTACAGGGGGCACTGAAGCTTTCTTT. Its protein is CASSGTGGTEAFF.

This chain links TRBV29-1 with TRBJ2-7, with 10 bases lining up with TRBD2. CDR1 and CDR2 (germline): SQVTM, ANQGSEA. This CDR3 region has 15 residues. The junction had 4 bases not matched to a gene; V was cut back by 0 bases and J by 2 bases. CDR3 sequence reads: CSVEDLAGETYEQYF. The CDR3 DNA reads TGCAGCGTTGAAGATCTAGCGGGAGAGACCTACGAGCAGTACTTC.

Comment on this clone: The sample holds other DNA sequences that translate to the same CDR3. The chain carries TRBV5-1 and TRBJ2-1; the D gene is possibly TRBD1 (6 bases). The length of the CDR3 is 12 residues. CDR1 and CDR2 (germline): SGHRS, YFSETQ. V lost 1 base and J 7 bases, leaving 6 bases between the germline ends. The CDR3: CASSLQGNEQFF. The CDR3 DNA is TGCGCCAGCAGCTTGCAGGGGAATGAGCAGTTCTTC.

The chain employs TRBV6-6 and TRBJ1-4; TRBD1 is a possible D gene (6 bases). Germline V CDR1 and CDR2: MNHNY, SVGAGI (reference sequence). V was shortened by 6 bases and J by 8 bases, with 19 bases between the two germline ends. There are 15 residues in the CDR3. The CDR3: CASRTGTPPWEKLFF. The CDR3 nucleotides read TGTGCCAGCAGAACCGGGACACCGCCTTGGGAAAAACTGTTTTTT.

The chain carries TRBV3-1 (or the pseudogene TRBV3-2) and TRBJ2-7; D ambiguous. V lost 6 bases to trimming and J lost 2 bases, with 11 bases between them. The V gene's germline CDR1 is LGHDT and CDR2 YNNKEL (reference sequence). The CDR3 is 13 amino acids. The CDR3 here is CASSQTETYEQYF. Here the CDR3 DNA reads TGTGCCAGCAGTCAGACTGAAACCTACGAGCAGTACTTC.

V usage is TRBV10-1 and J usage is TRBJ2-1; 7 bases match TRBD2. The CDR3 spans 14 residues. Germline V gives CDR1 WNHNN, CDR2 SYGVQD (reference sequence). After removal of 3 bases from V and 3 bases from J, the junction contained 2 bases not matched to a gene. The CDR3 sequence is CASSDTSVYNEQFF. The DNA of the CDR3 is TGCGCCAGCAGTGACACTAGCGTCTACAATGAGCAGTTCTTC.

In this sample, this clone turned up once. The CDR3 DNA reads TGTGCCAGTAGTTTAACCTCACAGAGCTCCTACGAGCAGTACTTC. Protein product: CASSLTSQSSYEQYF. The chain uses TRBV19 and TRBJ2-7; D not resolved. The germline CDR1 and CDR2 sequences are LNHDA and SQIVND (reference sequence). The CDR3 totals 15 residues. V lost 5 bases to trimming and J lost 0 bases, with 14 bases between them.

CDR3 nucleotides: TGTGCCAGCACAGGGGGCAGTCAGCCCCAGCATTTT. Translated: CASTGGSQPQHF. V is TRBV2 and J is TRBJ1-5, with 8 bases aligning to TRBD1. Germline loops: CDR1 SNHLY, CDR2 FYNNEI. V trimming: 7 bases; J trimming: 6 bases; junction bases outside the gene matches: 2. CDR3 size: 12 residues.

This clone was detected a few times. The chain recombines TRBV6-5 with TRBJ1-3; D is ambiguous. The CDR3 contains 12 residues. The V gene lost 8 bases and the J gene lost 0 bases, with 5 bases spanning the gap. Germline V CDR1 and CDR2: MNHEY, SVGAGI. The CDR3 spells CASHSSGNTIYF. DNA for the CDR3: TGTGCCAGCCATAGCTCTGGAAACACCATATATTTT.

The CDR3 loop is CASSLGGEAGREQFF. The CDR3 DNA sequence: TGTGCCAGCAGCTTAGGAGGTGAGGCGGGGCGTGAGCAGTTCTTC. This chain uses TRBV7-9 with TRBJ2-1; possible D gene TRBD2, 6 bases. Trimming stripped 1 base from V and 9 bases from J, with 16 bases between. In germline, CDR1 is SEHNR, CDR2 FQNEAQ (reference sequence). The CDR3 runs to 15 residues.

V is TRBV2 and J is TRBJ1-1; 7 bases line up with TRBD1. CDR1 SNHLY and CDR2 FYNNEI come from the germline V gene. The V and J ends lost 4 bases and 4 bases, in that order; junction bases with no gene match: 3. The CDR3 runs to 13 residues. As DNA, the CDR3 is TGTGCCAGCAGTGGACAGGGAAGCACTGAAGCTTTCTTT. It specifies CASSGQGSTEAFF.

The chain is built from TRBV11-2 and TRBJ1-4; possible D gene TRBD1, 6 bases. Trimming shortened V by 4 bases and J by 7 bases, and 10 bases separated the two germline ends. Germline lookup yields CDR1 SGHAT and CDR2 FQNNGV. The CDR3 totals 13 residues. CDR3 in amino acids: CASSSGHREKLFF. The CDR3 DNA reads as TGTGCCAGCAGCTCGGGACACCGTGAAAAACTGTTTTTT.

This rearrangement joins TRBV2 to TRBJ2-3; 9 bases agree with TRBD2. The CDR3 is made up of 14 amino acids. Germline lookup yields CDR1 SNHLY and CDR2 FYNNEI. CDR3 region: CATRTSESTDTQYF. CDR3 sequence (DNA): TGTGCTACACGGACTAGCGAAAGCACAGATACGCAGTATTTT.

This chain joins TRBV27 and TRBJ2-3; D not resolved. Germline lookup yields CDR1 MNHEY and CDR2 SMNVEV (reference sequence). Trimming cost V 0 bases and J 6 bases, with 7 bases left between them. The CDR3 length is 13 residues. The CDR3 loop reads CASSLSRWDTQYF. The CDR3 DNA follows: TGTGCCAGCAGTTTATCGAGGTGGGATACGCAGTATTTT.

The rearrangement links TRBV14 to TRBJ1-2, with no clear D. CDR3 length: 14 residues. Trimming took off 4 bases at V and 7 bases at J, with 16 bases between the two ends. Germline assignment: CDR1 SGHDN and CDR2 FVKESK. Written as DNA, the CDR3 is TGTGCCAGCAGCCGCTCTAGAGGGTCCCTTGGCTACACCTTC. It is translated as CASSRSRGSLGYTF.

This sequence joins TRBV5-1 and TRBJ2-1; D remains unclear. The CDR3 has 13 residues. In germline, CDR1 is SGHRS, CDR2 YFSETQ. Deletions cut 0 bases from V and 3 bases from J, with 4 bases between. The CDR3 bases are TGCGCCAGCAGCTTGGTAGACTACAATGAGCAGTTCTTC. Residues: CASSLVDYNEQFF.

The chain recombines TRBV27 with TRBJ1-2; 10 positions agree with TRBD1. The length of the CDR3 is 15 residues. Trimming took 4 bases from V and 5 from J; bases not matched to a gene: 7. Per the germline V gene, CDR1 is MNHEY and CDR2 is SMNVEV (reference sequence). The CDR3 is CASSSRGQGPYGYTF. The DNA for the CDR3 is TGTGCCAGCAGTTCTAGGGGACAGGGGCCTTATGGCTACACCTTC.

The chain uses TRBV9 and TRBJ2-3; 12 nucleotides align to TRBD2. The CDR3 contains 17 residues. Unmatched junction bases numbered 6, after V lost 0 bases and J lost 4 bases. Germline V gives CDR1 SGDLS, CDR2 YYNGEE. CDR3 in DNA: TGTGCCAGCAGCGTAGAAGGGCTAGCGGGAGGGTCAGATACGCAGTATTTT. Its protein is CASSVEGLAGGSDTQYF. The full variable domain, rest sourced from reference TRBV9 and TRBJ2-3, is DSGVTQTPKHLITATGQRVTLRCSPRSGDLSVYWYQQSLDQGLQFLIQYYNGEERAKGNILERFSAQQFPDLHSELNLSSLELGDSALYFCASSVEGLAGGSDTQYFGPGTRLTVL.

This chain joins TRBV13 and TRBJ1-5; D is ambiguous. The CDR3 is made up of 12 amino acids. Germline loops: CDR1 PRHDT, CDR2 FYEKMQ (reference sequence). Between the trimmed V and J ends, which lost 3 bases and 6 bases, there was a span of 6 bases. CDR3 sequence: CASSFAGQPQHF. The DNA of the CDR3 is TGTGCCAGCAGCTTTGCGGGTCAGCCCCAGCATTTT.

This chain connects TRBV27 to TRBJ1-2; D ambiguous. Trimming left V 6 bases short and J 4 bases short, with 21 bases between. Germline loops: CDR1 MNHEY, CDR2 SMNVEV (reference sequence). The CDR3 loop spans 16 amino acids. CDR3 in amino acids: CASRDPGRPKGYGYTF. The CDR3 DNA reads TGTGCCAGCAGGGATCCCGGGAGACCTAAGGGCTATGGCTACACCTTC.

The chain employs TRBV14 and TRBJ2-7; 7 nucleotides agree with TRBD2. The CDR3 extends over 15 amino acids. Trimming removed 1 base from V and 5 bases from J; junction bases left unmatched: 8. Germline V gene sequence: CDR1 SGHDN, CDR2 FVKESK. The DNA for the CDR3 is TGTGCCAGCAGCCAAGCCTGGACTAGGTCCAACGAGCAGTACTTC. It translates to CASSQAWTRSNEQYF.